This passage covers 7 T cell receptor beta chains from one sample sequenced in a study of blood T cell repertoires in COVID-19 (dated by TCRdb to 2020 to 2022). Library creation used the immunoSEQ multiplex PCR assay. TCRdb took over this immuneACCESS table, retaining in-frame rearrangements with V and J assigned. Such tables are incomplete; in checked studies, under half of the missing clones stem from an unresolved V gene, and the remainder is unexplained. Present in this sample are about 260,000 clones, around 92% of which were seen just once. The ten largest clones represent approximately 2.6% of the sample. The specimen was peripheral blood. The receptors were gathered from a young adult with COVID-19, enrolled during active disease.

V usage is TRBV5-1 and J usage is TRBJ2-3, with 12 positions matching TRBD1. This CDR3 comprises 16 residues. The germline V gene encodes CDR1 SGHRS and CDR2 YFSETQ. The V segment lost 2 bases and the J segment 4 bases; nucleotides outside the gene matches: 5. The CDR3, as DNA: TGCGCCAGCAGCTTACCGGGACAGGGGGCGTCAGATACGCAGTATTTT. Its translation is CASSLPGQGASDTQYF.

For the CDR3, the DNA is TGTGCCAGCAGCGAAATGACAGGGGTTAATGAAAAACTGTTTTTT. It is translated as CASSEMTGVNEKLFF. The chain uses TRBV7-2 and TRBJ1-4; TRBD1 agrees at 8 bases. Germline-derived CDR1 and CDR2 are SGHTA and FQGNSA. The CDR3 runs to 15 residues. Unmatched junction bases numbered 6, after V lost 5 bases and J lost 4 bases. Full variable domain (rest looked up from reference TRBV7-2 and TRBJ1-4): GAGVSQSPSNKVTEKGKDVELRCDPISGHTALYWYRQSLGQGLEFLIYFQGNSAPDKSGLPSDRFSAERTGGSVSTLTIQRTQQEDSAVYLCASSEMTGVNEKLFFGSGTQLSVL.

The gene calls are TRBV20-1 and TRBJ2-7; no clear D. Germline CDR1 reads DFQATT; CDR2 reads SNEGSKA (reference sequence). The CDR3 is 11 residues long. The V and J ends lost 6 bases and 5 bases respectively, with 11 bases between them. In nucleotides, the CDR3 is TGCAGTGCCCTGATTCAGGACGAGCAGTACTTC. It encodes CSALIQDEQYF.

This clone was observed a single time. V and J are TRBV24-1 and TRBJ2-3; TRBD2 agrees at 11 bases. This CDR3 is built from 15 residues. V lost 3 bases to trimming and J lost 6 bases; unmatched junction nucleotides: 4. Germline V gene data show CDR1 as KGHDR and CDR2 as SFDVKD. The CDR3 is CATSDPRTSGDTQYF. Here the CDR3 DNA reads TGTGCCACCAGTGATCCTCGGACTAGCGGGGATACGCAGTATTTT.

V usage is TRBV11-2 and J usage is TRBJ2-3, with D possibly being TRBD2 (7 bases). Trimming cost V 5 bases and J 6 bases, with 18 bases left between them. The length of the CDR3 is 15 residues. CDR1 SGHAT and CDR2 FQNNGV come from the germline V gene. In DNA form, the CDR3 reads TGTGCCAGCAGCCCCTCGAGGGAGGGGGAGGATACGCAGTATTTT. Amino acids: CASSPSREGEDTQYF.

The CDR3 nucleotides are TGTGCCAGCAGCCCCTCGGAGACCAACGAGCAGTACTTC. As protein: CASSPSETNEQYF. J is TRBJ2-7 and V is TRBV6-5; D remains unclear. Trimming shortened V by 6 bases and J by 5 bases, and 14 bases separated the two germline ends. The V gene's germline CDR1 is MNHEY and CDR2 SVGAGI. This CDR3 has 13 residues.

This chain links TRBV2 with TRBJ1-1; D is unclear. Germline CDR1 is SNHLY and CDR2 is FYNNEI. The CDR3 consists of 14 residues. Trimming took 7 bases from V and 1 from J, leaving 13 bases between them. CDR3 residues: CASKPNSWNTEAFF. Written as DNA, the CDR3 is TGTGCCAGCAAACCTAACTCATGGAACACTGAAGCTTTCTTT.